This paragraph reports one T cell receptor (beta chain). Clones were read by immunoSEQ multiplex PCR, and TCRdb kept only the in-frame ones, dropping some. The data contain approximately 110,000 clones, approximately 90% of them singletons. These data come from a study of T cell responses to AZD1222 COVID-19 vaccine. There are 16 residues in the CDR3. CDR1 is LNHDA, CDR2 SQIVND, per germline (reference sequence). V lost 1 base, J lost 3 bases, and 13 bases lay in between. The V call is TRBV19, the J call TRBJ1-5; D might be TRBD1 (6 bases). The sample was peripheral blood, taken on day 0 of AZD1222 vaccination. The TCR originated in an adult in good health. CDR3 sequence (DNA): TGTGCCAGTAGTATAGCATCAGGGGCCCCCAATCAGCCCCAGCATTTT. Amino acids: CASSIASGAPNQPQHF. The full variable domain, its missing parts supplied by reference TRBV19 and TRBJ1-5, is DGGITQSPKYLFRKEGQNVTLSCEQNLNHDAMYWYRQDPGQGLRLIYYSQIVNDFQKGDIAEGYSVSREKKESFPLTVTSAQKNPTAFYLCASSIASGAPNQPQHFGDGTRLSIL.